This TCR beta chain was recorded in a study of control samples from healthy donors and cancer patients. Assay: immunoSEQ multiplex PCR; the TCRdb copy retains only in-frame clones and omits some. This table has about 170,000 clones, 91% appearing once. This receptor was identified in a woman in her 30s in good health. The sequenced sample consisted of blood.

CDR3 coding DNA: TGCGCCAGCAGCCGAGGACTAGCGGGGGACAATGAGCAGTTCTTC. Amino acid sequence: CASSRGLAGDNEQFF. The V gene is TRBV4-1, the J gene TRBJ2-1; 13 positions agree with TRBD2. This CDR3 has 15 residues. The germline gives CDR1 MGHRA, CDR2 YSYEKL. V gave up 4 bases and J gave up 5 bases; unmatched junction bases: 2.